The following is a T cell receptor beta chain sequence with its context. The specificity of this receptor is unknown. The sample holds no much larger clone one base away, and base qualities are not on file. The sample's time point label is to be understood as: baseline before first vaccination. In light of the paper, this sample's treatment or condition label describes: meningococcal conjugate vaccine given as trial control. Samples from vaccinated people were obtained from the UK trials COV001 and COV002, which included a single-blind randomized controlled phase 2/3 trial of AZD1222 (ChAdOx1 nCoV-19) in healthy adults. For TCRbeta chain sequencing, PBMC samples from trial participants were taken at day 0 and at day 28 after the second dose. The CDR3 regions of human TCRbeta chains were analyzed by immunosequencing. Turning to the authors' computational methods: Repertoire TCRs were matched against a reference library of SARS-CoV-2-specific TCRs generated with the MIRA antigen-specificity platform. Breadth was defined as the fraction of unique TCRs that were SARS-CoV-2-associated. Depth was defined as the fraction of total T cells that were SARS-CoV-2-associated. Using the MIRA data, each spike-specific TCR was mapped to the spike region that the TCR reacts to and placed in a CD4 or CD8 class. Log10-transformed breadth and depth values were compared by one-way ANOVA with Sidak's multiple comparisons tests. Not all clones reach the TCRdb copy of this immuneACCESS table, which keeps in-frame sequences only. Checked studies attribute under half of the gap to unresolved V genes and leave the rest unexplained. V and J calls and clone size are copied from that table; D and trimming were computed from the DNA. The sample yields roughly 120,000 clones; approximately 83% were counted once. The ten most abundant clones make up roughly 3.9% of the sample.

The data derive from a study of T cell responses to AZD1222 COVID-19 vaccine (dated by TCRdb to about 2021). Regarding the study in general: TCR sequencing covered 233 trial participants: 200 to 220 given two doses of AZD1222 and about 26 given two doses of MenACWY control vaccine. Trial participants were enrolled into age subgroups of 18-55, 56-69 and 70-plus years, which contained approximately 150, 28 and 58 TCR-sequenced participants, respectively. Results and caveats for the whole study, not just this receptor: The vaccine-associated CD4 TCRs covered the entire spike protein, and the dominant responses fell in regions 160-218 and 743-854. Participants were mostly white British and included more females than males, and it was suggested by the authors that clonal diversity may have been underestimated. No day 14 peak-response samples were available, so repertoires were characterized only after the peak T cell response. After two AZD1222 doses, both the breadth and the depth of spike-specific TCRs were significantly higher than at day 0 and than in MenACWY recipients. Conclusions about previously exposed vaccinees are limited, since just 6 or 7 AZD1222 recipients were seropositive for SARS-CoV-2 at baseline. Nearly half of unique spike-specific TCRs reportedly recognized epitopes outside regions mutated in the B.1.351 and B.1.1.7 variants. The 56-69-year group was small, and its depth increase did not reach significance, likely because of low power.

CDR3 length: 18 amino acids, cysteine to phenylalanine. Left in the record is the CDR3 DNA by itself, 54 bases read in frame from the first base. Trimmed from V: 4 bases; trimmed from J: 0 bases; junction bases lacking a gene match: 10. The germline V gene yields KGHDR for CDR1 and SFDVKD for CDR2. The rearrangement combines TRBV24-1 with TRBJ2-1, with 8 bases aligning to TRBD1. Specimen: peripheral blood, collected on day 0 of MenACWY control vaccination. The receptor comes from an adult in good health. The CDR3 reads as follows: CATSDLLTDRGSYNEQFF. At the DNA level, the sequence is TGTGCCACCAGTGACCTTCTTACTGACAGGGGCTCCTACAATGAGCAGTTCTTC.